The table lists the clone carrying this T cell receptor beta chain with a count of one. This PCR relied on a set of 60 Vbeta primers and 13 Jbeta primers. Generated by immunoSEQ multiplex PCR, the TCRdb table keeps only in-frame clones and is missing some. The data contain 200,000 to 250,000 clones, around 80% of them singletons. The data derive from a study of cytomegalovirus exposure and HLA in healthy donors. V shed 0 bases and J shed 2 bases, with 13 bases lying between them. CDR3 length: 16 amino acids. In germline, CDR1 is SGDLS, CDR2 YYNGEE. Material: PBMCs. The chain carries TRBV9 and TRBJ2-3; D may be TRBD2 (6 bases). The clonotype originates from a woman in her forties in good health and CMV-seronegative. The CDR3 DNA reads as TGTGCCAGCAGCGTAGAAGGGCGGGGACTCACAGATACGCAGTATTTT. Its translation is CASSVEGRGLTDTQYF.